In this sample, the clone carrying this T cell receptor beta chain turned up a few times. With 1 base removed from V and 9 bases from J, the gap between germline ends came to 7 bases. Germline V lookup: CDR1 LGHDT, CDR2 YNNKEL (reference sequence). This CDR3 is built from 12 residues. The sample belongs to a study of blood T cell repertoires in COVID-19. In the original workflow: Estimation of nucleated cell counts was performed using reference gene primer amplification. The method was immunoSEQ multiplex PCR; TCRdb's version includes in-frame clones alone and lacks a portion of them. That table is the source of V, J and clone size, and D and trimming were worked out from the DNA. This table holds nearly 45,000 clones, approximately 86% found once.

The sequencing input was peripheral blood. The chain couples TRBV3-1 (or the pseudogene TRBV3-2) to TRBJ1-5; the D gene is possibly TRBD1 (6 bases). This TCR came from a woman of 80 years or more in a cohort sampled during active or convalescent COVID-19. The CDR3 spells CASSQGGGPQHF. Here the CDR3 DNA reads TGTGCCAGCAGCCAAGGAGGGGGGCCCCAGCATTTT.